The sample holds one count of the clone carrying this TCR beta chain. Generated by immunoSEQ multiplex PCR, the TCRdb table keeps only in-frame clones and is missing some. Among about 36,000 clones listed, approximately 87% were seen once. The data were obtained in a study of pediatric ulcerative colitis. This CDR3 comprises 14 residues. Trimming shortened V by 4 bases and J by 2 bases, and 12 bases separated the two germline ends. Germline-derived CDR1 and CDR2 are SGHDN and FVKESK. The sequenced sample consisted of blood. This chain links TRBV14 with TRBJ2-7; perhaps TRBD1 as D (6 bases). The sequence was obtained from a girl aged 5 to 17 with moderate ulcerative colitis. The CDR3 region is CASSLNRVPYEQYF. Here the CDR3 DNA reads TGTGCCAGCAGCCTCAACAGGGTACCCTACGAGCAGTACTTC.